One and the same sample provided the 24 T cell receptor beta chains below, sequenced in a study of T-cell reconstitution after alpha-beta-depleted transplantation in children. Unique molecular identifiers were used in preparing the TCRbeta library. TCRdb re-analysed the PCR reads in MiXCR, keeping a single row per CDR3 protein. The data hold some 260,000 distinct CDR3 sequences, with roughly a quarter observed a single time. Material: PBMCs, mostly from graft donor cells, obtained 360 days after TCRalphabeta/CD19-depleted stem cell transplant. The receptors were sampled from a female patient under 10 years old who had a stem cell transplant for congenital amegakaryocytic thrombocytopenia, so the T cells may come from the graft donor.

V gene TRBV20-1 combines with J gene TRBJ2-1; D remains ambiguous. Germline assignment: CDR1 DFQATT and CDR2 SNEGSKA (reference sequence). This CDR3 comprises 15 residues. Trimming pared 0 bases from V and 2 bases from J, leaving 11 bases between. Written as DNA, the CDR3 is TGCAGTGCTAGAGATCAAAGTAAGGCCTACAATGAGCAGTTCTTC. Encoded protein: CSARDQSKAYNEQFF.

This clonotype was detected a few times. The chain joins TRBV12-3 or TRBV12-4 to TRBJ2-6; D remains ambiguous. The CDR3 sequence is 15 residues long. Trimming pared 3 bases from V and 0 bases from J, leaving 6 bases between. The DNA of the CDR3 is TGTGCCAGCAGTTTCATGGGCTCTGGGGCCAACGTCCTGACTTTC. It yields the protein CASSFMGSGANVLTF.

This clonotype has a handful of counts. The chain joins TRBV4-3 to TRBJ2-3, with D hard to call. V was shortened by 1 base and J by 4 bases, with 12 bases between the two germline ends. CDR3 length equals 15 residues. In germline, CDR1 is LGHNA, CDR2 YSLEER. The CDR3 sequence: CASSQVPNQADTQYF. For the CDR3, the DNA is TGCGCCAGCAGCCAAGTACCCAATCAGGCAGATACGCAGTATTTT.

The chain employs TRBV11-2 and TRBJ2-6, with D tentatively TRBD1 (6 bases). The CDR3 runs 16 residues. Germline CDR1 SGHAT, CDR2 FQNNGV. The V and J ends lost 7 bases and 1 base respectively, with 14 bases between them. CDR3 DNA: TGTGCCAGCACCATTCGAGGGGGTTCTGGGGCCAACGTCCTGACTTTC. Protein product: CASTIRGGSGANVLTF. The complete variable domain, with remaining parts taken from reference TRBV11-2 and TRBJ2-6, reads EAGVAQSPRYKIIEKRQSVAFWCNPISGHATLYWYQQILGQGPKLLIQFQNNGVVDDSQLPKDRFSAERLKGVDSTLKIQPAKLEDSAVYLCASTIRGGSGANVLTFGAGSRLTVL.

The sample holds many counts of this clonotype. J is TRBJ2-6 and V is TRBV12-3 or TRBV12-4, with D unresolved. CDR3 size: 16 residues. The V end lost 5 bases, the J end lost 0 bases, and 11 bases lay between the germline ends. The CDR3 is CASSPWQYSGANVLTF. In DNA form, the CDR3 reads TGTGCCAGCAGTCCCTGGCAGTACTCTGGGGCCAACGTCCTGACTTTC.

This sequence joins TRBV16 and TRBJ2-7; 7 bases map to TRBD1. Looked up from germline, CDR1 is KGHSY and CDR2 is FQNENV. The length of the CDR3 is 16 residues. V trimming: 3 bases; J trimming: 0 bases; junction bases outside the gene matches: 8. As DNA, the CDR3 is TGTGCCAGCAGCCAGAACCCGCAGGGGGACTCCTACGAGCAGTACTTC. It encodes CASSQNPQGDSYEQYF.

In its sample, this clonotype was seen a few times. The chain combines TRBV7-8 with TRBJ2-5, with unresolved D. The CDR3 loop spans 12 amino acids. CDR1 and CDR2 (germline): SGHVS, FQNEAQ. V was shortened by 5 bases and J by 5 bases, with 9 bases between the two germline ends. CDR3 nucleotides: TGTGCCAGCAGCACTCTGGGGGAGACCCAGTACTTC. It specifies CASSTLGETQYF.

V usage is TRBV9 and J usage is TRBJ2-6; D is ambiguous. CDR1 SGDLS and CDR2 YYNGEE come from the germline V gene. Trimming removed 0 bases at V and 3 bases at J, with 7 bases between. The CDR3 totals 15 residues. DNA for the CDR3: TGTGCCAGCAGCGTAGGATTTCATGGGGCCAACGTCCTGACTTTC. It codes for CASSVGFHGANVLTF.

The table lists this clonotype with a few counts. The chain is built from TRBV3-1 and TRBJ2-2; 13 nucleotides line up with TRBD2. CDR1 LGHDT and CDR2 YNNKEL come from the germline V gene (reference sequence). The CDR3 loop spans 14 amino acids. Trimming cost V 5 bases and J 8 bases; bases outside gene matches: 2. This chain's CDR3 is CASSLGLAGGELFF. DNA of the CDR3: TGTGCCAGCAGCTTGGGACTAGCGGGAGGGGAGCTGTTTTTT.

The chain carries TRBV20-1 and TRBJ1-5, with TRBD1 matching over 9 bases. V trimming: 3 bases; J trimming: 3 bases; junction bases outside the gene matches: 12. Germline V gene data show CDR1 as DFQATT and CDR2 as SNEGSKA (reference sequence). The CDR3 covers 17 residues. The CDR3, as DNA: TGCAGTGCTAGGGAACCCCGACAGGGGGTGTACAATCAGCCCCAGCATTTT. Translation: CSAREPRQGVYNQPQHF.

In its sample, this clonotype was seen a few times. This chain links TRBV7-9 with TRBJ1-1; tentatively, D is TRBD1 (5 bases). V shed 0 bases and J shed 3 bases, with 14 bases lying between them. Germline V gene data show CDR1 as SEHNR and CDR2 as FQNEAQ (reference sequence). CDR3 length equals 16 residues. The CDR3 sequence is CASSLARSGSDTEAFF. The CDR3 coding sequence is TGTGCCAGCAGCTTAGCTCGGTCAGGGAGTGACACTGAAGCTTTCTTT.

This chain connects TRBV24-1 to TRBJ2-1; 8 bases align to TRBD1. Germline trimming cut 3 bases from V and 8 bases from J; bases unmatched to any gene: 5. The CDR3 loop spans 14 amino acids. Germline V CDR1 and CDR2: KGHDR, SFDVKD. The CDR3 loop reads CATSDIQGADEQFF. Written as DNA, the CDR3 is TGTGCCACCAGTGATATCCAGGGGGCGGATGAGCAGTTCTTC.

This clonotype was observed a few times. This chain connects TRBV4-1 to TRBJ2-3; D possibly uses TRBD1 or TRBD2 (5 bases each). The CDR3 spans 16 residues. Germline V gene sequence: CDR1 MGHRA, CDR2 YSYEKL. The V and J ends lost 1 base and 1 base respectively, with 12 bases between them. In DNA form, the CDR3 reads TGCGCCAGCAGCCAAGGATGGCAGGGACGCACAGATACGCAGTATTTT. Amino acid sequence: CASSQGWQGRTDTQYF.

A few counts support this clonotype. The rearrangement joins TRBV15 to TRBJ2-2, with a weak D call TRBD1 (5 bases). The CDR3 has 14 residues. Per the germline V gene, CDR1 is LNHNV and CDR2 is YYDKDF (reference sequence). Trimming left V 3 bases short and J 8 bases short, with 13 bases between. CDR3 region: CATSRMGRRGELFF. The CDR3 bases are TGTGCCACCAGCAGGATGGGGCGTCGGGGGGAGCTGTTTTTT.

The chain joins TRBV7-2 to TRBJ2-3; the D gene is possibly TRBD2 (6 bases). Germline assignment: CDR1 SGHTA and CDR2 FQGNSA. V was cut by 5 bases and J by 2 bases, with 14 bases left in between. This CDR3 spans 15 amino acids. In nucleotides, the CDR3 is TGTGCCAGCAGCCGAAGCGGGCCATTCACAGATACGCAGTATTTT. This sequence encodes CASSRSGPFTDTQYF.

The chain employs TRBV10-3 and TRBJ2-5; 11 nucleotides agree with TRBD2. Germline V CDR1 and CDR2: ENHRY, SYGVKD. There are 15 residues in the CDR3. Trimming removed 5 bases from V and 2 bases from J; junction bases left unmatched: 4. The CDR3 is CAISYGTSGQETQYF. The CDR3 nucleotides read TGTGCCATCAGTTACGGGACTAGCGGACAAGAGACCCAGTACTTC.

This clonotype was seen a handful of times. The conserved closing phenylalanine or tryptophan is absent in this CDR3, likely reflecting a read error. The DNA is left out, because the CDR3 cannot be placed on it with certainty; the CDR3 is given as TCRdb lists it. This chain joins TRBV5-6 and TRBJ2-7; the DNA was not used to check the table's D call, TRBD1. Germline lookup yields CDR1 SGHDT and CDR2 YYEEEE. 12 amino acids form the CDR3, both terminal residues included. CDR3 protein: CASSRTMDRWRA.

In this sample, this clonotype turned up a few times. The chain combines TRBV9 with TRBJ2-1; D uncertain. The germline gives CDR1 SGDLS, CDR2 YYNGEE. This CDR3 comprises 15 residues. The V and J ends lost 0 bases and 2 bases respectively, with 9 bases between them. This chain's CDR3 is CASSVAESAYNEQFF. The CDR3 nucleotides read TGTGCCAGCAGCGTAGCGGAGTCAGCCTACAATGAGCAGTTCTTC.

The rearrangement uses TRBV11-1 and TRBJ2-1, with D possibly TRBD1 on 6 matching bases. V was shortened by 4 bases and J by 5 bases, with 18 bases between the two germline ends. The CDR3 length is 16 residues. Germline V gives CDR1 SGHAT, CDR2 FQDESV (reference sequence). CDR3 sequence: CASSYSDWYRDNEQFF. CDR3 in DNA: TGTGCCAGCAGCTACTCGGACTGGTACAGGGACAATGAGCAGTTCTTC.

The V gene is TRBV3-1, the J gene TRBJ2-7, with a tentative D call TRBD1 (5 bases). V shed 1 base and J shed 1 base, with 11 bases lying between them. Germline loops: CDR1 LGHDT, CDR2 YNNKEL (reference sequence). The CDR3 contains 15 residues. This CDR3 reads CASSQGMTASYEQYF. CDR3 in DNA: TGTGCCAGCAGCCAAGGAATGACAGCTTCCTACGAGCAGTACTTC.

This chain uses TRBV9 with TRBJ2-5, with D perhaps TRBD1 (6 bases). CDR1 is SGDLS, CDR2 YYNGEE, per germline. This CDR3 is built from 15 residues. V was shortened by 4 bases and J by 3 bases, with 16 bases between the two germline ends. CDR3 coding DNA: TGTGCCAGCAGCCCGCGACAGGTCATAGAAGAGACCCAGTACTTC. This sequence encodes CASSPRQVIEETQYF.

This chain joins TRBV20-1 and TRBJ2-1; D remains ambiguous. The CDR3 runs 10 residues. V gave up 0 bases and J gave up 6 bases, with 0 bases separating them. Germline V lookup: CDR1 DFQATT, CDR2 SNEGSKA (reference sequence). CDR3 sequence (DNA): TGCAGTGCTAGAGACAATGAGCAGTTCTTC. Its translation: CSARDNEQFF.

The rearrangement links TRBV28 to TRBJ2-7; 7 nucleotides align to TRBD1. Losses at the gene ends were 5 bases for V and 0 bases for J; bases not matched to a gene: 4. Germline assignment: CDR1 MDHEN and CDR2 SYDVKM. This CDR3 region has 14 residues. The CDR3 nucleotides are TGTGCCAGCAGTACGACAGGGCACTCCTACGAGCAGTACTTC. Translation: CASSTTGHSYEQYF.

CDR3 bases: TGTGCCAGCAGCTTAGCGGGAGTCTCGGGAGATACGCAGTATTTT. This encodes CASSLAGVSGDTQYF. V and J are TRBV9 and TRBJ2-3, with 9 nucleotides matching TRBD2. The V and J ends lost 4 bases and 5 bases, in that order; junction bases with no gene match: 8. Germline CDR1 is SGDLS and CDR2 is YYNGEE. The CDR3 is 15 residues long.